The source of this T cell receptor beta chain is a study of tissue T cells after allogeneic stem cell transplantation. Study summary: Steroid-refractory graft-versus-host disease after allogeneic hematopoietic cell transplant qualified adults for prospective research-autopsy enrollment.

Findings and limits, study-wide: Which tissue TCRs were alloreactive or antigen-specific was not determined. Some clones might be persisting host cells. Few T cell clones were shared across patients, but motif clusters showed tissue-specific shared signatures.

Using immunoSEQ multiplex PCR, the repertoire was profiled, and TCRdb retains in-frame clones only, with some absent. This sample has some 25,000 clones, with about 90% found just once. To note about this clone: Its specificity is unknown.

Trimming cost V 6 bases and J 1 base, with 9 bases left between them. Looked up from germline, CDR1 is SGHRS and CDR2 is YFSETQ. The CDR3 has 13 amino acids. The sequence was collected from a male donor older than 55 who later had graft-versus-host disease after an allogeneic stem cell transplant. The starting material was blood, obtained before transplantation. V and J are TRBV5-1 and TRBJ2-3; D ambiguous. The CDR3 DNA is TGCGCCAGCACAAGCCAAGGCACAGATACGCAGTATTTT. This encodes CASTSQGTDTQYF.